This TCR beta chain was obtained from a study of shared clonotypes between healthy human individuals. Points from the study as a whole: Naive CD4 clonotype sharing across several donors was about 5%.

Clones were sequenced by immunoSEQ multiplex PCR, and TCRdb holds only the in-frame ones, with some missing. The sample has approximately 2.3 million clones; 93% are singletons. The V gene lost 7 bases and the J gene lost 2 bases, with 14 bases spanning the gap. This CDR3 spans 14 amino acids. The germline V gene has CDR1 MDHEN and CDR2 SYDVKM. As regards this clone: Its antigen remains unidentified.

The chain is built from TRBV28 and TRBJ1-2; D might be TRBD1 (6 bases). The specimen was naive CD4+ T cells from PBMCs. The subset denotes: CD45RA+ positively selected. The clonotype was recovered from a man aged 18 to 30 in good health. Some clones in this sample may be carry-over from other donors' samples. CDR3 region: CASNSNGQNYGYTF. DNA for the CDR3: TGTGCCAGCAACTCAAACGGACAGAACTATGGCTACACCTTC.